The entry below gives a single T cell receptor (beta chain) sequence along with its context. This entry comes from a study of cytomegalovirus exposure and HLA in healthy donors. The CDR3 sequence is 13 residues long. Germline V gene sequence: CDR1 MNHEY, CDR2 SMNVEV (reference sequence). The study ran its PCR with 60 Vbeta and 13 Jbeta primers. The method was immunoSEQ multiplex PCR; TCRdb's version includes in-frame clones alone and lacks a portion of them. The sample has about 67,000 clones; approximately 80% are singletons. This rearrangement joins TRBV27 to TRBJ2-5; D gene unclear. The tail of the sequence fits TRBJ2-7 better, so the J call may be wrong. The sequencing input was PBMCs. This sequence originates from a woman under 40 in good health and CMV-seronegative. CDR3: CASSFGQYYEQYF. The CDR3 DNA is TGTGCCAGCAGTTTCGGCCAATACTACGAGCAGTACTTC.